A single sample is the source of the 5 T cell receptor beta chains below, sequenced in a study of cytomegalovirus exposure and HLA in healthy donors. The data were produced by immunoSEQ multiplex PCR, yet TCRdb's version contains in-frame clones alone and is incomplete. The sample lists about 160,000 clones, 89% occurring once. Sample: PBMCs. All receptors come from a man aged 18 to 30 in good health and CMV-seropositive.

This clone was seen a handful of times. The V and J genes are TRBV5-1 and TRBJ2-6, with TRBD1 identical over 11 bases. In germline, CDR1 is SGHRS, CDR2 YFSETQ. Losses at the gene ends were 6 bases for V and 1 base for J; bases not matched to a gene: 6. The CDR3 has 17 residues. The CDR3 sequence is CASTAGTGGSGANVLTF. CDR3 nucleotides: TGCGCCAGCACGGCCGGGACAGGGGGTTCTGGGGCCAACGTCCTGACTTTC.

The genes are TRBV5-1 and TRBJ1-4, with unresolved D. Between the trimmed V and J ends, which lost 2 bases and 10 bases, there was a span of 18 bases. Per the germline V gene, CDR1 is SGHRS and CDR2 is YFSETQ. This CDR3 is 15 amino acids long. CDR3 bases: TGCGCCAGCAGCTTTCGGCTCACCGGGGATCGAAAACTGTTTTTT. This encodes CASSFRLTGDRKLFF.

The V call is TRBV11-3, the J call TRBJ2-7, with D hard to call. The CDR3 has 13 residues. Trimming cost V 5 bases and J 3 bases, with 11 bases left between them. Per the germline V gene, CDR1 is SGHNT and CDR2 is YENEEA. The CDR3 here is CASSPGSGYEQYF. CDR3 nucleotide sequence: TGTGCCAGCAGCCCCGGGTCGGGCTACGAGCAGTACTTC.

The J gene is TRBJ1-1, the V gene TRBV30; D is unresolved. The ends were cut back, 0 bases at V and 7 bases at J, with 12 bases in the middle. The CDR3 has 13 residues. Germline assignment: CDR1 GTSNPN and CDR2 SVGIG (reference sequence). CDR3 loop: CAWSVDGLGEAFF. The CDR3 nucleotides read TGTGCCTGGAGTGTCGACGGGTTGGGTGAAGCTTTCTTT.

The chain recombines TRBV10-3 with TRBJ2-1; D is possibly TRBD2 (6 bases). Deletions cut 3 bases from V and 2 bases from J, with 14 bases between. CDR1 ENHRY and CDR2 SYGVKD come from the germline V gene. This CDR3 is 16 amino acids long. The CDR3: CAISDLGLATYNEQFF. In nucleotides, the CDR3 is TGTGCCATCAGTGACCTAGGGCTAGCGACCTACAATGAGCAGTTCTTC.